This entry lists 16 T cell receptor beta chains sequenced from one sample in a study of blood T cell repertoires in COVID-19 (dated by TCRdb to the early 2020s). Library construction relied on the immunoSEQ multiplex PCR assay. The source is immuneACCESS, and TCRdb retained only in-frame sequences with V and J called. Part of the clones is not carried over; for the studies checked, unresolved V genes explain less than half of this, and the remainder is unexplained. The sample records approximately 150,000 clones, 80% to 90% of which are singletons. The ten largest clonotypes hold around 2.5% of the sample. The specimen sequenced was peripheral blood. These TCRs come from a human donor with acute or convalescent COVID-19. The donor label of this sample is uncertain.

V and J are TRBV29-1 and TRBJ1-2; 7 bases are shared with TRBD1. This CDR3 region has 11 residues. V shed 8 bases and J 8 bases; nucleotides not matched to a gene: 8. Germline V CDR1 and CDR2: SQVTM, ANQGSEA. CDR3 in amino acids: CSTTGVLGYTF. The DNA of the CDR3 is TGCAGCACCACAGGGGTACTCGGCTACACCTTC.

This chain connects TRBV4-3 to TRBJ2-5, with 8 positions matching TRBD2. This CDR3 comprises 15 residues. Germline CDR1 is LGHNA and CDR2 is YSLEER. Losses at the gene ends were 4 bases for V and 5 bases for J; bases not matched to a gene: 9. This CDR3 is CASSRDGRAGETQYF. CDR3 DNA sequence: TGCGCCAGCAGCCGTGACGGGAGGGCCGGGGAGACCCAGTACTTC.

This clone was detected once. The V call is TRBV28, the J call TRBJ1-6, with 7 positions matching TRBD1. V lost 7 bases and J lost 6; bases outside the gene matches: 15. The CDR3 contains 17 residues. Per germline, CDR1 MDHEN and CDR2 SYDVKM. The CDR3 here is CASNLSPGGRLNSPLHF. Here the CDR3 DNA reads TGTGCCAGCAACCTCAGCCCAGGGGGACGTCTTAATTCACCCCTCCACTTT.

The V call is TRBV6-5, the J call TRBJ2-1; 13 nucleotides line up with TRBD2. The CDR3 runs to 15 residues. The V gene's germline CDR1 is MNHEY and CDR2 SVGAGI. The V segment lost 6 bases and the J segment 6 bases; nucleotides outside the gene matches: 5. The CDR3: CASSRGLAGVNEQFF. CDR3 coding DNA: TGTGCCAGCAGCCGAGGACTAGCGGGAGTCAATGAGCAGTTCTTC.

This clone is a singleton in its sample. The chain is built from TRBV28 and TRBJ1-5; D uncertain. The CDR3 is made up of 10 amino acids. Germline values: CDR1 MDHEN, CDR2 SYDVKM. Deletions cut 3 bases from V and 9 bases from J, with 3 bases between. This chain's CDR3 is CASSFRPQHF. The CDR3 bases are TGTGCCAGCAGTTTTCGGCCCCAGCATTTT.

The rearrangement joins TRBV7-9 to TRBJ2-3; the match to TRBD2 covers 8 bases. V lost 5 bases and J lost 2; bases outside the gene matches: 9. There are 16 residues in the CDR3. The germline gives CDR1 SEHNR, CDR2 FQNEAQ (reference sequence). The CDR3 region is CASSPQRGMLTDTQYF. In DNA, the CDR3 is TGTGCCAGCAGCCCTCAGCGGGGGATGCTCACAGATACGCAGTATTTT.

The genes are TRBV24-1 and TRBJ2-7; TRBD2 aligns across 10 bases. V trimming: 4 bases; J trimming: 2 bases; junction bases outside the gene matches: 13. Germline V gene sequence: CDR1 KGHDR, CDR2 SFDVKD. The CDR3 is 18 residues long. The CDR3 reads CATSELRSSGRDTYEQYV. The CDR3 region has the DNA TGTGCCACCAGTGAGTTGCGCTCAAGCGGGAGGGACACCTACGAGCAGTACGTC.

This clone was seen just once. J is TRBJ1-1 and V is TRBV7-6, with D unresolved. The germline V and J ends were trimmed by 1 base and 3 bases, with 9 bases remaining between them. The CDR3 is 14 amino acids. Germline CDR1 and CDR2: SGHVS and FNYEAQ. The CDR3 here is CASSLGGGYTEAFF. CDR3 nucleotide sequence: TGTGCCAGCAGCTTAGGAGGAGGGTACACTGAAGCTTTCTTT.

This chain uses TRBV6-2 or TRBV6-3 with TRBJ2-7; 7 bases are shared with TRBD2. V shed 2 bases and J 4 bases; nucleotides not matched to a gene: 14. Germline values: CDR1 MNHEY, CDR2 SVGEGT. This CDR3 region has 17 residues. The CDR3 sequence is CASSYPTSGIGSYEQYV. As DNA, the CDR3 is TGTGCCAGCAGTTACCCGACGAGCGGGATAGGGTCGTACGAGCAGTACGTC.

The chain carries TRBV28 and TRBJ2-1; D is possibly TRBD1 (6 bases). V was clipped by 2 bases and J by 8 bases, with 19 bases between them. Germline assignment: CDR1 MDHEN and CDR2 SYDVKM. The CDR3 is 16 residues long. For the CDR3, the DNA is TGTGCCAGCAGTTTACCGAACAGGGTCTACCACGATGAGCAGTTCTTC. It translates to CASSLPNRVYHDEQFF.

The rearrangement uses TRBV5-5 and TRBJ2-4, with TRBD1 as a possible D gene (6 bases). This CDR3 region has 15 residues. In germline, CDR1 is SGHKS, CDR2 YYEKEE (reference sequence). V lost 4 bases to trimming and J lost 7 bases, with 18 bases between them. The CDR3 sequence: CASSRRGAGENIQYF. For the CDR3, the DNA is TGTGCCAGCAGCCGCAGGGGCGCAGGCGAGAACATTCAGTACTTC.

V and J are TRBV2 and TRBJ1-2; D is unclear. CDR3 length: 12 amino acids. V was shortened by 8 bases and J by 0 bases, with 7 bases between the two germline ends. Germline values: CDR1 SNHLY, CDR2 FYNNEI. DNA for the CDR3: TGTGCCAGCCACAGCACTAACTATGGCTACACCTTC. It specifies CASHSTNYGYTF.

This clone was observed once. The gene calls are TRBV19 and TRBJ1-2, with D perhaps matching TRBD1 (6 bases). The V gene's germline CDR1 is LNHDA and CDR2 SQIVND (reference sequence). The length of the CDR3 is 15 residues. With 4 bases removed from V and 7 bases from J, the gap between germline ends came to 19 bases. The CDR3 DNA follows: TGTGCCAGTAGTACAAACGAACTCTCAGGGGTTGGCTACACCTTC. Translating gives CASSTNELSGVGYTF.

The V call is TRBV7-8, the J call TRBJ2-7, with 12 bases aligning to TRBD2. After removal of 3 bases from V and 7 bases from J, the junction contained 13 bases not matched to a gene. This CDR3 region has 17 residues. Germline CDR1 reads SGHVS; CDR2 reads FQNEAQ. The CDR3 here is CASSFAPRLAGVWEQYV. Here the CDR3 DNA reads TGTGCCAGCAGCTTTGCCCCCCGACTAGCGGGAGTTTGGGAGCAGTACGTC.

The genes are TRBV6-5 and TRBJ1-3; 8 bases line up with TRBD1. Losses at the gene ends were 6 bases for V and 4 bases for J; bases not matched to a gene: 5. The CDR3 loop spans 14 amino acids. Germline CDR1 reads MNHEY; CDR2 reads SVGAGI. The CDR3 protein is CASRHRGAGNTIYF. CDR3 coding DNA: TGTGCCAGCAGGCACAGGGGGGCCGGAAACACCATATATTTT.

V is TRBV19 and J is TRBJ2-3; 12 bases align to TRBD2. V lost 6 bases and J lost 3; bases outside the gene matches: 13. CDR3 length equals 18 residues. In germline, CDR1 is LNHDA, CDR2 SQIVND (reference sequence). This CDR3 reads CASSRTSGNGGRTDTQYF. CDR3 bases: TGTGCCAGTAGCCGGACTAGCGGGAACGGGGGTAGGACAGATACGCAGTATTTT.